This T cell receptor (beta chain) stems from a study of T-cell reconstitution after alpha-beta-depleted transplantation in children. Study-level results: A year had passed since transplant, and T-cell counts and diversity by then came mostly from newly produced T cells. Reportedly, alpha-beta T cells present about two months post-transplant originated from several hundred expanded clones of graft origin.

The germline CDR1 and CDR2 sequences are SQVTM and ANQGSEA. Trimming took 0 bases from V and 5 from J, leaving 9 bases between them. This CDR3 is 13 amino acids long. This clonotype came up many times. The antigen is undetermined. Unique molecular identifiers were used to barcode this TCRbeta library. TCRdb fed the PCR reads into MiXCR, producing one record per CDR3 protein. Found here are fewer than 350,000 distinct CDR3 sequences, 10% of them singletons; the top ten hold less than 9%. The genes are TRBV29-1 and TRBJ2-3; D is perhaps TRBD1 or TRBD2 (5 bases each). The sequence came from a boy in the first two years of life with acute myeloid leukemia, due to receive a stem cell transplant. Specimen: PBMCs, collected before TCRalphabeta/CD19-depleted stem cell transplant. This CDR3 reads CSVEDRGVDTQYF. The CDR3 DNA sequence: TGCAGCGTTGAAGACAGAGGGGTAGATACGCAGTATTTT.